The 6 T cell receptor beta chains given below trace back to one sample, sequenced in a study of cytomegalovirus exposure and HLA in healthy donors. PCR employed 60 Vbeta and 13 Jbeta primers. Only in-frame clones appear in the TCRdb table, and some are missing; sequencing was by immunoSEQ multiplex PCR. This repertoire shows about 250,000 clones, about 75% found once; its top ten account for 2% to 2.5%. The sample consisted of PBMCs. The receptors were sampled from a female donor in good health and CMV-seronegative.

The CDR3 loop reads CAWNRGLGDTQYF. The CDR3 region has the DNA TGTGCCTGGAACAGGGGGCTGGGAGATACGCAGTATTTT. The rearrangement joins TRBV30 to TRBJ2-3; 9 bases map to TRBD1. CDR3 length equals 13 residues. With 4 bases clipped from V and 5 bases from J, the junction kept 4 bases outside the gene matches. From germline, CDR1 is GTSNPN and CDR2 SVGIG (reference sequence).

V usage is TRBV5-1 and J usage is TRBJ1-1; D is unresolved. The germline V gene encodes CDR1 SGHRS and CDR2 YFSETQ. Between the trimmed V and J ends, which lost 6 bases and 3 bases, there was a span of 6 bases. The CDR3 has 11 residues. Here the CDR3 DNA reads TGCGCCAGCAAAACGGACACTGAAGCTTTCTTT. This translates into CASKTDTEAFF.

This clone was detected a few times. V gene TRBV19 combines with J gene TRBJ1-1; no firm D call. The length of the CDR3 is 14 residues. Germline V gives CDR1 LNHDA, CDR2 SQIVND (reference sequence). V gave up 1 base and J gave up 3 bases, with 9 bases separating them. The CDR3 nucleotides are TGTGCCAGTAGTATAGGGTGGGCGTACACTGAAGCTTTCTTT. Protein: CASSIGWAYTEAFF.

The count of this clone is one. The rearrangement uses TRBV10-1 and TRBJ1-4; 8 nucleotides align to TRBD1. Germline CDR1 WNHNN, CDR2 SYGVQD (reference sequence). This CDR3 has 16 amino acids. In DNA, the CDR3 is TGCGGACTAGGACAGGGACAATTGGTAGCTAATGAAAAACTGTTTTTT. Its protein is CGLGQGQLVANEKLFF.

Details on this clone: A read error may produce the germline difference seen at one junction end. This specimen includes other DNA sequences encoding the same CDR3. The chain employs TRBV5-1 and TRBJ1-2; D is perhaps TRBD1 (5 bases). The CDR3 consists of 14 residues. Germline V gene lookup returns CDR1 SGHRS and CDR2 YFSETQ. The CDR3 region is CASSIIQGSYGYTF. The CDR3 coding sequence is TGCGCCAGCAGTATTATTCAGGGAAGCTATGGTTACACCTTC.

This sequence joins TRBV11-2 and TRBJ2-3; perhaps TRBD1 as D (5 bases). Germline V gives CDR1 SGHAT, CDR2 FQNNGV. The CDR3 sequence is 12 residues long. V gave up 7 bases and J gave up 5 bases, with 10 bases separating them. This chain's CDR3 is CASTQQEDTQYF. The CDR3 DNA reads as TGTGCCAGCACCCAACAGGAAGATACGCAGTATTTT.